This T cell receptor beta chain was retrieved from a study of identical twins. In its sample, this clonotype was seen a few times. TCRdb used MiXCR to reprocess the 5' RACE reads, holding one entry per CDR3 protein. This table has roughly 770,000 distinct CDR3 sequences, 15% to 20% appearing once. The same specimen was also included in a second study, on T cells expressing NK-cell markers.

This TCR came from a young woman in good health. The sample was PBMCs.

The CDR3 DNA is TGCAGTGCTAGCTACGGGGGAGCTAACACCGGGGAGCTGTTTTTT. This codes for CSASYGGANTGELFF. The chain is built from TRBV20-1 and TRBJ2-2; TRBD2 might be the D (6 bases). Per the germline V gene, CDR1 is DFQATT and CDR2 is SNEGSKA (reference sequence). V lost 3 bases and J lost 2, with 13 bases in between. The CDR3 length is 15 residues.